The next 2 T cell receptor beta chains were all read from a single sample in a study of shared clonotypes between healthy human individuals (dated by TCRdb to 2020 to 2021). Library preparation employed the immunoSEQ multiplex PCR assay. Entries here come from immuneACCESS through TCRdb and include only in-frame sequences with V and J called. Some clones fail to appear in such tables; in the studies checked, an unresolved V gene covers under half of the shortfall, and the cause of the remainder is unknown. The sample has roughly 1,100,000 clones on record, around four fifths of them singletons. The biggest ten clones account for about 1.5% of the sample. Sequencing input: memory CD4+ T cells sorted from blood. The sample's cell subset or site label is to be understood as: CD45RA-negative fraction. All receptors derive from a young man in good health.

The genes are TRBV6-6 and TRBJ1-1; 8 nucleotides agree with TRBD1. J gave up 4 bases and V 2 bases, and 6 bases lay outside the gene matches. The CDR3 runs 15 residues. CDR1 MNHNY and CDR2 SVGAGI come from the germline V gene (reference sequence). CDR3 nucleotides: TGTGCCAGCAGTTACCCCACAGGGGGTTTCACTGAAGCTTTCTTT. Translated: CASSYPTGGFTEAFF.

The V call is TRBV7-6, the J call TRBJ2-5; no definite D call. Germline-derived CDR1 and CDR2 are SGHVS and FNYEAQ. The CDR3 is made up of 12 amino acids. The V gene lost 5 bases and the J gene lost 7 bases, with 11 bases spanning the gap. CDR3 residues: CASSPPVGTQYF. CDR3 nucleotides: TGTGCCAGCAGCCCCCCCGTTGGGACCCAGTACTTC. The full variable domain, in which reference TRBV7-6 and TRBJ2-5 provide the parts outside the CDR3, is GAGVSQSPRYKVTKRGQDVALRCDPISGHVSLYWYRQALGQGPEFLTYFNYEAQQDKSGLPNDRFSAERPEGSISTLTIQRTEQRDSAMYRCASSPPVGTQYFGPGTRLLVL.